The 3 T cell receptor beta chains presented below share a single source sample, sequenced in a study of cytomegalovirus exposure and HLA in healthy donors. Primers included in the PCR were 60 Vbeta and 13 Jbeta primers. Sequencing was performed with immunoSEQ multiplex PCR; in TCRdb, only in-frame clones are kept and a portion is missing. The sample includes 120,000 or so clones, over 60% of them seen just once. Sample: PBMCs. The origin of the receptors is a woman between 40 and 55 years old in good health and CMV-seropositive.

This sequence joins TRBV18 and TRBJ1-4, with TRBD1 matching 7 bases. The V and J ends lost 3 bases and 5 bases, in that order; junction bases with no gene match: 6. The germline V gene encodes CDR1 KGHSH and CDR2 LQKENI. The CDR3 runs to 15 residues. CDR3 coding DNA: TGTGCCAGCTCACCGCCGGGACAGCCAAATGAAAAACTGTTTTTT. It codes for CASSPPGQPNEKLFF.

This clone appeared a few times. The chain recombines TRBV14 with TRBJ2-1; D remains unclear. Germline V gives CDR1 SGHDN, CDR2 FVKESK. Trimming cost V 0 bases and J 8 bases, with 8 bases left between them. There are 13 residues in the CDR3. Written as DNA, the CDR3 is TGTGCCAGCAGCCAAGAGATAGAGGATGAGCAGTTCTTC. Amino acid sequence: CASSQEIEDEQFF.

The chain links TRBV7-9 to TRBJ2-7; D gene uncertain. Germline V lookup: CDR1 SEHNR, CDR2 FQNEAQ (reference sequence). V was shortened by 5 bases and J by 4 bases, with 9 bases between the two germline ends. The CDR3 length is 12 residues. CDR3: CASSDDIYEQYF. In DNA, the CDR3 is TGTGCCAGCAGCGATGACATTTACGAGCAGTACTTC.